This TCR beta chain is drawn from a study of shared clonotypes between healthy human individuals. Assay: immunoSEQ multiplex PCR; the TCRdb copy retains only in-frame clones and omits some. This table has 800,000 to 1,200,000 clones, around three quarters appearing once. Donors, healthy HIV-negative adults, lacked recent acute infections or vaccinations. V was pared by 1 base and J by 4 bases, with 13 bases between. The V gene's germline CDR1 is KGHSY and CDR2 FQNENV. The CDR3 consists of 16 residues. What was sequenced was memory CD4+ T cells from PBMCs. Sample subset: CD45RA-negative fraction. The chain joins TRBV16 to TRBJ2-2; D may be TRBD2 (5 bases). The receptor comes from a man in his late teens or twenties in good health. Some clones in this sample may be carry-over from other donors' samples. The CDR3: CASSQFSGTVTGELFF. The CDR3 DNA follows: TGTGCCAGCAGCCAATTTTCGGGAACGGTCACCGGGGAGCTGTTTTTT. The full variable domain, its missing parts supplied by reference TRBV16 and TRBJ2-2, is GEEVAQTPKHLVRGEGQKAKLYCAPIKGHSYVFWYQQVLKNEFKFLISFQNENVFDETGMPKERFSAKCLPNSPCSLEIQATKLEDSAVYFCASSQFSGTVTGELFFGEGSRLTVL.